This is a list of T cell receptor beta chains from one sample in a study of Graves' ophthalmopathy and Graves' hyperthyroidism. TCRdb reprocessed the multiplex PCR reads with MiXCR, giving one entry per CDR3 protein. The data contain roughly 600,000 distinct CDR3 sequences, 39% of them singletons. The sequencing sample was made of peripheral blood or thyroid tissue (not recorded which). The receptor source for this set is an adult man with Graves' hyperthyroidism. CDR3s include the opening cysteine and the closing phenylalanine or tryptophan. Each record gives: D gene, V gene, J gene, clone size, CDR3 length, CDR3 DNA, CDR3 protein. The D gene is left open where the match is weak. A clone size is listed for some rows: how often the clone was seen (once, few, many), or a class if it is expanded.

.	TRBV15	TRBJ2-5	.	15	TGTGCCACCAGCAGAGATCTAACTCCCTACAATGAGCAGCTCTTC	CATSRDLTPYNEQLF
.	TRBV20-1	TRBJ2-5	many	12	TGCAGTGCTAGAGGAGAGCTAGAGACCCAGTACTTC	CSARGELETQYF
.	TRBV7-7	TRBJ2-5	.	16	TGTGCTAGCAGCCTACCGGGGCAGTGGAATCAAGAGACCCAGTACTTC	CASSLPGQWNQETQYF
.	TRBV29-1	TRBJ2-5	many	11	TGCAGCGTTGGTGAGCGAGAGACCCAGTACTTC	CSVGERETQYF
TRBD2	TRBV7-3	TRBJ2-7	.	15	TGTGCCAGCAGTTTCACCGGGACTAGCGGCCTCGAGCAGTACTTC	CASSFTGTSGLEQYF
.	TRBV25-1	TRBJ1-2	many	13	TGTGCCAGCAGCGGACAGATTCACTATGGCTACACCTTC	CASSGQIHYGYTF
.	TRBV7-9	TRBJ2-5	.	15	TGTGCCAGCAGCTCCGACTGGGGAGGACAAGAGACCCAGTACTTC	CASSSDWGGQETQYF
TRBD1	TRBV5-4	TRBJ2-7	.	14	TGTGCCAGCAGCCTACAGGGGGTGGAGGGCGAGCAGTACTTC	CASSLQGVEGEQYF
TRBD2	TRBV29-1	TRBJ2-2	.	11	TGCAGCGCGGGGCGGGAGGGGGAGCTGTTTTTT	CSAGREGELFF
.	TRBV6-1	TRBJ2-7	once	19	TGTGCCAGCAGTGAATCGGGGGCAGGGAGTTCGCTGGGCTACTACGAGCAGTACTTC	CASSESGAGSSLGYYEQYF
.	TRBV29-1	TRBJ2-2	many	13	TGCAGCGTTTCCGTCGCCAACACCGGGGAGCTGTTTTTT	CSVSVANTGELFF
.	TRBV29-1	TRBJ1-1	.	15	TGCAGTCTTGGTATGGAAGGGAGGCGAGACACTGAAGCTTTCTTT	CSLGMEGRRDTEAFF
TRBD1	TRBV12-3/TRBV12-4	TRBJ1-1	.	15	TGTGCCAGCAGTACCGGGACAGGGTACGGGAGGGAAGCTTTCTTT	CASSTGTGYGREAFF
.	TRBV20-1	TRBJ1-3	many	15	TGCAGTGCCCCTCGGTGGGCCGCCTCTGGAAACACCATATATTTT	CSAPRWAASGNTIYF
.	TRBV6-6	TRBJ1-6	many	10	TGTGCCACCGGCTGGGACGCGAAAACTTTT	CATGWDAKTF
.	TRBV6-5	TRBJ1-5	many	14	TGTGCCAGCAGACAAACAGGTAGCAATCAGCCCCAGCATTTT	CASRQTGSNQPQHF
TRBD2	TRBV6-4	TRBJ2-5	few	15	TGTGCCAGCAGCCCCGTTGGCGGGAGATTTGAGACCCAGTACTTC	CASSPVGGRFETQYF
.	TRBV4-1	TRBJ1-5	.	16	TGCGCCAGCAGCCAAGATCCCTGGGATAGCAATCAGCCCCAGCATTTT	CASSQDPWDSNQPQHF
.	TRBV2	TRBJ1-1	many	15	TGTGCCAGCAGTGTGATCGGACAGATGAACACTGAAGCTTTCTTT	CASSVIGQMNTEAFF
.	TRBV10-3	TRBJ2-7	.	14	TGTGCCATCAGTGAGCCGACCCAATTCTACGAGCAGTACTTC	CAISEPTQFYEQYF
TRBD1	TRBV12-3/TRBV12-4	TRBJ1-1	.	15	TGTGCCAGCAGTTTGAGGGGGCCGCGGTCCACTGAAGCTTTCTTT	CASSLRGPRSTEAFF
.	TRBV13	TRBJ2-2	many	15	TGTGCCAGCAGCTCGGACGCCCCGAACACCGGGGAGCTGTTTTTT	CASSSDAPNTGELFF
TRBD1	TRBV6-6	TRBJ1-5	.	16	TGTGCCAGCAGTTTACTGCCCAGGGGGCCAGGGCAGCCCCAGCATTTT	CASSLLPRGPGQPQHF
.	TRBV10-3	TRBJ2-3	.	14	TGTGCCACCGGGGCGGACTCCCACACAGATACGCAGTATTTT	CATGADSHTDTQYF
TRBD2	TRBV6-9	TRBJ2-2	.	18	TGTGCCAGCAGTGAAAGGTCTAGCGGGGGTATAAACACCGGGGAGCTGTTTTTT	CASSERSSGGINTGELFF
TRBD2	TRBV19	TRBJ2-7	few	18	TGTGCCAGTAGTATAGCCGGTCGGCTAGCGGGAGAGACCTACGAGCAGTACTTC	CASSIAGRLAGETYEQYF
TRBD1	TRBV7-2	TRBJ1-3	many	17	TGTGCCAGCAGCTTGGGGCTGGCCAGGGGGCCAGGAAACACCATATATTTT	CASSLGLARGPGNTIYF
.	TRBV25-1	TRBJ1-2	many	13	TGTGCCAGCAGTGAAGTAGGGGTTTCTGGCTACACCTTC	CASSEVGVSGYTF
.	TRBV27	TRBJ1-6	many	14	TGTGCCAGCAGACCTACCAGGGGAAGGTCACCCCTCCACTTT	CASRPTRGRSPLHF
TRBD1	TRBV7-9	TRBJ1-2	.	15	TGTGCCAGCAGCCGACCGGGACAGGGGGCAGTCGGCTACACCTTC	CASSRPGQGAVGYTF
.	TRBV7-9	TRBJ2-5	few	15	TGTGCCAGCTCACCAGGCAGGACAGAACAAGAGACCCAGTACTTC	CASSPGRTEQETQYF
TRBD2	TRBV6-5	TRBJ2-7	many	17	TGTGCCAGCAGTTACTCGATGGCTAGCGGGGGGGCCTACGAGCAGTACTTC	CASSYSMASGGAYEQYF
.	TRBV5-1	TRBJ2-3	once	13	TGCGCCAGCCAAAGGGTTAGCACAGATACGCAGTATTTT	CASQRVSTDTQYF
TRBD1	TRBV6-5	TRBJ1-2	.	14	TGTGCCAGCAGACCACCTGGACAGGTTTGGGGCTACACCTTC	CASRPPGQVWGYTF
.	TRBV5-1	TRBJ2-7	.	18	TGCGCCAGCAGCCAAGTAGAATTGACGGGCAGGGGACGCTACGAGCAGTACTTC	CASSQVELTGRGRYEQYF
.	TRBV15	TRBJ1-4	many	18	TGTGCCACCAGCAGAGTCCCCCTCTATGACAGAGAAGGTGAAAAACTGTTTTTT	CATSRVPLYDREGEKLFF
.	TRBV15	TRBJ2-1	.	16	TGTACCACCAGCAGAACCGGGACTCGATCCTACAATGAGCAGTTCTTC	CTTSRTGTRSYNEQFF
TRBD1	TRBV7-9	TRBJ1-6	.	15	TGTGCCAGCAGCTTCCGGGACAGGGGGCCTTCACCCCTCCACTTT	CASSFRDRGPSPLHF
TRBD1	TRBV7-9	TRBJ1-4	.	15	TGTGCCAGCAGCTCAGGACAGGCCGTGGGGGAAAAACTGTTTTTT	CASSSGQAVGEKLFF
TRBD1	TRBV29-1	TRBJ2-5	many	14	TGCAGCGTTGAGGGACAGAGCCACCAAGAGACCCAGTACTTC	CSVEGQSHQETQYF
.	TRBV29-1	TRBJ1-1	.	13	TGCAGCTTAGCGCTAGGGGTTGACACTGAAGCTTTCTTT	CSLALGVDTEAFF
.	TRBV6-5	TRBJ2-2	.	16	TGTGCCAGCAGTGACGGAATCGGACAGTACACCGGGGAGCTGTTTTTT	CASSDGIGQYTGELFF
TRBD2	TRBV19	TRBJ2-7	many	16	TGTGCCAGTAGTACTAGCGGGAGGGCCGGCTCCTACGAGCAGTACTTC	CASSTSGRAGSYEQYF
.	TRBV29-1	TRBJ2-7	.	12	TGCAGCGTTGAAGACGAAGGCCCTCAGCAGTACTTC	CSVEDEGPQQYF
TRBD2	TRBV9	TRBJ2-1	few	14	TGTGCCAGCAGCGTAGTAGGACTAGCTGACGAGCAGTTCTTC	CASSVVGLADEQFF
.	TRBV7-9	TRBJ1-5	.	15	TGTGCCAGCAGCTTAGAACTAGCGGGAGAAGAGACCCAGCATTTT	CASSLELAGEETQHF
.	TRBV28	TRBJ2-7	many	12	TGTGCCAGCCGGACCAACTCCTACGAGCAGTACTTC	CASRTNSYEQYF
TRBD1	TRBV20-1	TRBJ1-2	.	11	TGCAGCGCTGGGACAGTCTATGGCTACACCTTC	CSAGTVYGYTF
TRBD1	TRBV10-3	TRBJ2-7	.	15	TGTGCCATCACCCCCGAGGGACAGGGGATCTACGAGCAGTACTTC	CAITPEGQGIYEQYF
.	TRBV6-5	TRBJ1-1	few	13	TGTGCCAGCAGTGCCAAGCCGGACACTGAAGCTTTCTTT	CASSAKPDTEAFF
.	TRBV15	TRBJ2-6	.	17	TGTGCCACCAGCCCCCCTAGCGACAACACCGGGGCCAACGTCCTGACTTTC	CATSPPSDNTGANVLTF
TRBD1	TRBV29-1	TRBJ2-1	.	12	TGCAGCGTTGATGCCAGGGGGAACGAGCAGTTCTTC	CSVDARGNEQFF
.	TRBV29-1	TRBJ1-2	few	12	TGCAGCGTGTCCCCACAGGGAGGTGGCTACACCTTC	CSVSPQGGGYTF
TRBD2	TRBV29-1	TRBJ2-5	many	16	TGCAGCTCGGAGGGATCTAGCGGGGGGGACCAAGAGACCCAGTACTTC	CSSEGSSGGDQETQYF
.	TRBV20-1	TRBJ2-5	.	12	TGCAGTGCCACCCCGCAGGCCGAGACCCAGTACTTC	CSATPQAETQYF
TRBD1	TRBV29-1	TRBJ2-7	.	16	TGCAGCGTCGAGAAGCCGGGACAGGCAAGCTCCTACGAGCAGTACTTC	CSVEKPGQASSYEQYF
.	TRBV12-5	TRBJ1-1	many	13	TGTGCTAGTGGTTTGTCCCCGATCACTGAAGCTTTCTTT	CASGLSPITEAFF
.	TRBV29-1	TRBJ2-5	many	14	TGCAGCGTTGAAGGTGGGGCCCGGCAAGAGACCCAGTACTTC	CSVEGGARQETQYF
.	TRBV7-6	TRBJ2-7	.	13	TGCGCCAGCAGTTTGACCGGGACCGCCGAGCAGTACTTC	CASSLTGTAEQYF